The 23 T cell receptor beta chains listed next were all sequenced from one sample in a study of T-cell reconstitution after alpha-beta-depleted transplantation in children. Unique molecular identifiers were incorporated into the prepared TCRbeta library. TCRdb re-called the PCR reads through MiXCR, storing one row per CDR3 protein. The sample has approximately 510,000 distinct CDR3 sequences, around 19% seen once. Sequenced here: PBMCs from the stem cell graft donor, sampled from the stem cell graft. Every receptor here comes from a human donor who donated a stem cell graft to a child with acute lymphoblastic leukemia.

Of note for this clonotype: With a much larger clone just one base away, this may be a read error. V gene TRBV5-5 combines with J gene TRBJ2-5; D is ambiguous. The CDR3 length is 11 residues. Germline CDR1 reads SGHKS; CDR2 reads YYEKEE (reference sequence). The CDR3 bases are TGTGCCAGCAGCTTCGTAGAGACCCGGTACTTC. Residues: CASSFVETRYF.

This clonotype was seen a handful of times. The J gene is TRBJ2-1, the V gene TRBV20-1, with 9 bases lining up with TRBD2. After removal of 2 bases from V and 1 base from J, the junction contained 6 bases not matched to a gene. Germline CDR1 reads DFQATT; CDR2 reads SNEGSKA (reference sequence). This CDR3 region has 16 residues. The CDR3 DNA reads TGCAGTGCTAGACACTTAGCGGGAGCGTCCTACAATGAGCAGTTCTTC. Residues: CSARHLAGASYNEQFF.

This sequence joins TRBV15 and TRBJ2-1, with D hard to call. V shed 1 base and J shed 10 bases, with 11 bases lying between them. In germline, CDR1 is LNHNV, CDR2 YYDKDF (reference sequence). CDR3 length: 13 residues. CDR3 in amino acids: CATSRVLKIEQFF. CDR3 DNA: TGTGCCACCAGCAGAGTCCTTAAGATAGAGCAGTTCTTC.

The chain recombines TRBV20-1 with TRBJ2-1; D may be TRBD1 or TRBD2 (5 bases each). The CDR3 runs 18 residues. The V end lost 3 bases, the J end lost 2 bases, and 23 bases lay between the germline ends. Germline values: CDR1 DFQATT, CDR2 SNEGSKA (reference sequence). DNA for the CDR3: TGCAGTGCTAGTTGGCGTCTTGGGAGAGGGGAAACCTACAATGAGCAGTTCTTC. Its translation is CSASWRLGRGETYNEQFF.

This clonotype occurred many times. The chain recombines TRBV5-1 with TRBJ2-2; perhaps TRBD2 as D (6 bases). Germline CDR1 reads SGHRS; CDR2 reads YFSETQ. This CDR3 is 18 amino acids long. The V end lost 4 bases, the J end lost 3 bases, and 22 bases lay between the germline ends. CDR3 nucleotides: TGCGCCAGCAGCCGCGATTGGACCCAAGGGACTCACACCGGGGAGCTGTTTTTT. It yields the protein CASSRDWTQGTHTGELFF.

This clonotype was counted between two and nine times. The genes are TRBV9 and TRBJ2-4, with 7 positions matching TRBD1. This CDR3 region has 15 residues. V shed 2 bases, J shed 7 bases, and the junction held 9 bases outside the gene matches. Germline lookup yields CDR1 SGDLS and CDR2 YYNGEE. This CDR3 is CASSVEGTGDNIQYF. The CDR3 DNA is TGTGCCAGCAGCGTCGAAGGTACAGGGGACAACATTCAGTACTTC.

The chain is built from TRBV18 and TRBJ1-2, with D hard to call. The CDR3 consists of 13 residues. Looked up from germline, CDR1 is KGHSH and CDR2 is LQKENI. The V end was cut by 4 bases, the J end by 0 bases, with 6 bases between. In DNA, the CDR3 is TGTGCCAGCTCACGGAACACTAACTATGGCTACACCTTC. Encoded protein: CASSRNTNYGYTF.

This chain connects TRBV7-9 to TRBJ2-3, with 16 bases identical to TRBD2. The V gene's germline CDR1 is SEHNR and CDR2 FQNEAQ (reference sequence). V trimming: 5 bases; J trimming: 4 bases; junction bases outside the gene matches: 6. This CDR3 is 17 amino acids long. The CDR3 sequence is CASSMGTSGRAPDTQYF. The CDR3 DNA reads TGTGCCAGCAGCATGGGGACTAGCGGGAGGGCCCCAGATACGCAGTATTTT.

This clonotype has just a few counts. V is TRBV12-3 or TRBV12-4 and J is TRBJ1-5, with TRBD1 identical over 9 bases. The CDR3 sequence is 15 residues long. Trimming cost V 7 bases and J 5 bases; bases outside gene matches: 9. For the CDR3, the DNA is TGTGCCAGCACCCTACAGGGGGCAGGAGATCAGCCCCAGCATTTT. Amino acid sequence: CASTLQGAGDQPQHF.

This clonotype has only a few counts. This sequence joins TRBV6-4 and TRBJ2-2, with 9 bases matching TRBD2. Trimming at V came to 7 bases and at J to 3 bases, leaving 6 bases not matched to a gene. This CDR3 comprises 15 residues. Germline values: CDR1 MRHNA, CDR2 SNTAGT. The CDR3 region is CASKGVAGDTGELFF. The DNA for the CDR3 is TGTGCCAGCAAAGGGGTAGCGGGAGACACCGGGGAGCTGTTTTTT.

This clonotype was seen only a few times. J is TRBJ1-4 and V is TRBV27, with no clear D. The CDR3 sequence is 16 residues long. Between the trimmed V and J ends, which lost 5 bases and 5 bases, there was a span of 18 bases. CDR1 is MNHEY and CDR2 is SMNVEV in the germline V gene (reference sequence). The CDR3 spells CASSPSLWETNEKLFF. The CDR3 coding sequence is TGTGCCAGCAGTCCATCCCTGTGGGAAACCAATGAAAAACTGTTTTTT. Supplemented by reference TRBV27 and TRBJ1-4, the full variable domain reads EAQVTQNPRYLITVTGKKLTVTCSQNMNHEYMSWYRQDPGLGLRQIYYSMNVEVTDKGDVPEGYKVSRKEKRNFPLILESPSPNQTSLYFCASSPSLWETNEKLFFGSGTQLSVL.

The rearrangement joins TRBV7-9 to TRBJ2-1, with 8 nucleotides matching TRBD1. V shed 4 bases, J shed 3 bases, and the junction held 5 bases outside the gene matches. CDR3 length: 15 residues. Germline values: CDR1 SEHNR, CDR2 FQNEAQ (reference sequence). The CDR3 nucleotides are TGTGCCAGCAGCTCGACAGGGGCAGGCTACAATGAGCAGTTCTTC. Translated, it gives CASSSTGAGYNEQFF. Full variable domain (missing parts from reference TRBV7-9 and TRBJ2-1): DTGVSQNPRHKITKRGQNVTFRCDPISEHNRLYWYRQTLGQGPEFLTYFQNEAQLEKSRLLSDRFSAERPKGSFSTLEIQRTEQGDSAMYLCASSSTGAGYNEQFFGPGTRLTVL.

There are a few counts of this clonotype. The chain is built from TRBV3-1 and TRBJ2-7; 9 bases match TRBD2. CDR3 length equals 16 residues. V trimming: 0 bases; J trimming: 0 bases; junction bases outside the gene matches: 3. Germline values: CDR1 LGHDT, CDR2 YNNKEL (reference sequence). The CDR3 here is CASSQDGTSFSYEQYF. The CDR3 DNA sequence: TGTGCCAGCAGCCAAGATGGGACTAGCTTCTCCTACGAGCAGTACTTC.

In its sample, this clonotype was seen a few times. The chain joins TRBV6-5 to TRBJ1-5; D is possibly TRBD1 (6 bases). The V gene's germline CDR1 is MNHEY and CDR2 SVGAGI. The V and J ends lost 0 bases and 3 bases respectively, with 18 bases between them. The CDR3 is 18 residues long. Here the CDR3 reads CASSYSTSGADDNQPQHF. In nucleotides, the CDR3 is TGTGCCAGCAGTTACTCAACCTCGGGGGCTGACGACAATCAGCCCCAGCATTTT.

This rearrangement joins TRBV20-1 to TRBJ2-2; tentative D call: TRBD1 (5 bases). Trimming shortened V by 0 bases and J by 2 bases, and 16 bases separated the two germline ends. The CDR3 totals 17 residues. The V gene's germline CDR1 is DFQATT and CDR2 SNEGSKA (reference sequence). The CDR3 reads CSARDLSRQGNTGELFF. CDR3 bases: TGCAGTGCTAGAGATTTATCAAGGCAGGGTAACACCGGGGAGCTGTTTTTT.

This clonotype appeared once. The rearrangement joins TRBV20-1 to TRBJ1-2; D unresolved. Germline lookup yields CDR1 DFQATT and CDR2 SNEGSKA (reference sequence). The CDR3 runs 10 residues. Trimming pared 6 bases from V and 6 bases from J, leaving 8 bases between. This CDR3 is CSARRDGYTF. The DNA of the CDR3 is TGCAGTGCCAGGCGGGATGGCTACACCTTC.

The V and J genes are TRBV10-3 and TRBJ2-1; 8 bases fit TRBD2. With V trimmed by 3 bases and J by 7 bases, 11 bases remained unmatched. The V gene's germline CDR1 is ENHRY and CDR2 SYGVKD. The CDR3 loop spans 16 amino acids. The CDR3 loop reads CAISEDQRETANEQFF. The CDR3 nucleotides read TGTGCCATCAGTGAAGACCAGCGGGAGACTGCGAATGAGCAGTTCTTC.

The CDR3 loop is CASSLVGFRDNEQFF. The CDR3 DNA follows: TGCGCCAGCAGCTTGGTGGGGTTTCGGGACAATGAGCAGTTCTTC. This sequence joins TRBV5-1 and TRBJ2-1; the D is unclear. Germline CDR1 reads SGHRS; CDR2 reads YFSETQ. V was shortened by 0 bases and J by 5 bases, with 12 bases between the two germline ends. The CDR3 has 15 residues.

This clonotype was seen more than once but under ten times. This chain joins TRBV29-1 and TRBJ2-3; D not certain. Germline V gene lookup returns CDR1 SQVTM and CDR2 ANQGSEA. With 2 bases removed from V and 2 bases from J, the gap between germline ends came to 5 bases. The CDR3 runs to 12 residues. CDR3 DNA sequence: TGCAGCGTTGAACCCTACACAGATACGCAGTATTTT. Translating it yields CSVEPYTDTQYF.

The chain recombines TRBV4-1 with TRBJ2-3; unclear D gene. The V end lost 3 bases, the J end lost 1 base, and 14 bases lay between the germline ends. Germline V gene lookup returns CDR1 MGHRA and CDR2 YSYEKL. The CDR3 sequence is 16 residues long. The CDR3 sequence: CASSHQDQSRTDTQYF. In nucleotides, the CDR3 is TGCGCCAGCAGCCACCAGGACCAGTCCCGCACAGATACGCAGTATTTT.

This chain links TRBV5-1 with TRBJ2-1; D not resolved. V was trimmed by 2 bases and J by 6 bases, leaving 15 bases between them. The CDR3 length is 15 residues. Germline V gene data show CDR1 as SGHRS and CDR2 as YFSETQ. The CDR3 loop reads CASSFGRQSLNEQFF. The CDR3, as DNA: TGCGCCAGCAGCTTCGGTCGTCAGAGTCTCAATGAGCAGTTCTTC. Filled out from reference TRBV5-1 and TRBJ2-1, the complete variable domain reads KAGVTQTPRYLIKTRGQQVTLSCSPISGHRSVSWYQQTPGQGLQFLFEYFSETQRNKGNFPGRFSGRQFSNSRSEMNVSTLELGDSALYLCASSFGRQSLNEQFFGPGTRLTVL.

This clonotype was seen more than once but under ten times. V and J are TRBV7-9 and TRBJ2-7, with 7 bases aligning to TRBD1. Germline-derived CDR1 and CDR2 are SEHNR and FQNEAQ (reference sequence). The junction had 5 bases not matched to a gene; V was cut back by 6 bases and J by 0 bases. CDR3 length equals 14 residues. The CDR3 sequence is CASRRDSSSYEQYF. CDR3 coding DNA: TGTGCCAGCAGACGGGACAGCAGCTCCTACGAGCAGTACTTC.

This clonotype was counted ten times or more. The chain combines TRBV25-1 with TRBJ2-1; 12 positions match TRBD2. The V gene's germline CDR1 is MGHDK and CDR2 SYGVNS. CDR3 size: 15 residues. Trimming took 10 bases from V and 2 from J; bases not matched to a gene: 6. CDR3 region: CAIELAGGTYNEQFF. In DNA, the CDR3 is TGTGCCATCGAACTAGCGGGAGGCACCTACAATGAGCAGTTCTTC.